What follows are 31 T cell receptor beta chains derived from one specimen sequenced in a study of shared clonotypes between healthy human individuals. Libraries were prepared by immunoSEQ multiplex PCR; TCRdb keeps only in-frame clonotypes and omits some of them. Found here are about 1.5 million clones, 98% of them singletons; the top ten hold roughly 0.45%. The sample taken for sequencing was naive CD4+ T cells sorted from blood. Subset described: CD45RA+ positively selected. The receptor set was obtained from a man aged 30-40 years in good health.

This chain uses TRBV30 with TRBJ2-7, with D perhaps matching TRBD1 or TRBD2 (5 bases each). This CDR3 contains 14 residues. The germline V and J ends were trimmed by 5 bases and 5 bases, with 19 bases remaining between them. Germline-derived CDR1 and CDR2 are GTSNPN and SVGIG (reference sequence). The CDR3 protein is CAWAPGPLRDEQYF. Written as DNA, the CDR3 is TGTGCCTGGGCCCCGGGGCCTCTCAGGGACGAGCAGTACTTC.

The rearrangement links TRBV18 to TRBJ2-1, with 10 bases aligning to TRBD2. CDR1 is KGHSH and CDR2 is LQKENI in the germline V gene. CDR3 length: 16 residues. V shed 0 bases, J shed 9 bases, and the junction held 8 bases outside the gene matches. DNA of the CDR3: TGTGCCAGCTCACCACCGTTCCTAGCGGGAGTCGGTGAGCAGTTCTTC. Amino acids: CASSPPFLAGVGEQFF.

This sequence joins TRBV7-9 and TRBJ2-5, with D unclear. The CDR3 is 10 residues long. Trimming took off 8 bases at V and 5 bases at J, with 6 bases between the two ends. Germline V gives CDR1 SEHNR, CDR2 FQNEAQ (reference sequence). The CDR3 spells CASQGETQYF. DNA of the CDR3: TGTGCCAGCCAAGGGGAGACCCAGTACTTC.

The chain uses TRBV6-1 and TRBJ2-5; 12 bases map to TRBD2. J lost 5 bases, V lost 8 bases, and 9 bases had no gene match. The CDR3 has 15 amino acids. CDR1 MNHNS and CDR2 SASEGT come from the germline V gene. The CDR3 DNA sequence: TGTGCCAGCCGAAAGGGACTAGCGGGTTCTGAGACCCAGTACTTC. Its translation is CASRKGLAGSETQYF.

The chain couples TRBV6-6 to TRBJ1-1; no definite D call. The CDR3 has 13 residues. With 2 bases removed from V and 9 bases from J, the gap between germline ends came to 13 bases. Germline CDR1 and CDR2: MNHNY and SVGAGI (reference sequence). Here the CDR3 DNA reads TGTGCCAGCAGTTACAACAACGAGGGCAAAGCTTTCTTT. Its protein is CASSYNNEGKAFF.

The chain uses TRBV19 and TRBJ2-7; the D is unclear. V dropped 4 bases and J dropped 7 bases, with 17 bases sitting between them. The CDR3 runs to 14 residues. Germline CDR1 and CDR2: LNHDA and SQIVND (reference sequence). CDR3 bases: TGTGCCAGTAGTAGCCCGGGCCTCCTGGGGGAGCAGTACTTC. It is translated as CASSSPGLLGEQYF.

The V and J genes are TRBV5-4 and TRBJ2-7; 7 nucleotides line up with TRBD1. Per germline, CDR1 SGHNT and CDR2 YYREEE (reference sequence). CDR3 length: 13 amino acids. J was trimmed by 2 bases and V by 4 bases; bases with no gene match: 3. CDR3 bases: TGTGCCAGCAGCGTTGACAGGGCCTACGAGCAGTACTTC. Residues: CASSVDRAYEQYF.

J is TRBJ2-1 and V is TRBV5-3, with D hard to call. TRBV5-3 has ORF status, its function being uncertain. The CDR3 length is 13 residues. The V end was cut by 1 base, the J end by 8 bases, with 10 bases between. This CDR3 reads CARSLFALYEQFF. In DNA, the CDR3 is TGTGCCAGAAGCTTGTTCGCCTTGTATGAGCAGTTCTTC.

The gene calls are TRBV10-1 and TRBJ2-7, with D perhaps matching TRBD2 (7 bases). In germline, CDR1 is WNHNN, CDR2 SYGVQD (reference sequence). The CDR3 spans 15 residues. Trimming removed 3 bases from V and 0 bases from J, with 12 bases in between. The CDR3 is CASSDVAGASYEQYF. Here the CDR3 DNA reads TGCGCCAGCAGTGATGTGGCGGGGGCCTCCTACGAGCAGTACTTC.

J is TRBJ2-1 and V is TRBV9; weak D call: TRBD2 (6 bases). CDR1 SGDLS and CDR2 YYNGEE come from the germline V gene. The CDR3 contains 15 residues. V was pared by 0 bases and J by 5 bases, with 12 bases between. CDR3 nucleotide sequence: TGTGCCAGCAGCGTAGGGGCGGGACCTAACAATGAGCAGTTCTTC. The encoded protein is CASSVGAGPNNEQFF.

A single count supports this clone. CDR3 loop: CASSSLGKRGLADTGELFF. CDR3 nucleotide sequence: TGTGCCAGCAGCTCTCTAGGAAAGAGGGGACTAGCGGACACCGGGGAGCTGTTTTTT. The chain couples TRBV9 to TRBJ2-2; TRBD2 matches 11 bases. With V trimmed by 4 bases and J by 3 bases, 14 bases remained unmatched. Germline CDR1 reads SGDLS; CDR2 reads YYNGEE. This CDR3 region has 19 residues.

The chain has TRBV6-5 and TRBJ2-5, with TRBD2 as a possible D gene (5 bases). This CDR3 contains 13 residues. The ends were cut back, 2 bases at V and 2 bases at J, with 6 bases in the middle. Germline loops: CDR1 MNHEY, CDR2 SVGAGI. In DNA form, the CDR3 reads TGTGCCAGCAGTTACGGAGGACAAGAGACCCAGTACTTC. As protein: CASSYGGQETQYF.

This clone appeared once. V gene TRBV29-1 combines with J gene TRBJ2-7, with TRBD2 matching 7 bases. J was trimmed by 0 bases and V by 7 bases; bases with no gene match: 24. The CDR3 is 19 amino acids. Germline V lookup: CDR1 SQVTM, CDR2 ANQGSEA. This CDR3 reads CSAGGRAGASGTHSYEQYF. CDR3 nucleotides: TGCAGCGCGGGAGGAAGGGCCGGGGCTAGCGGTACCCACTCCTACGAGCAGTACTTC.

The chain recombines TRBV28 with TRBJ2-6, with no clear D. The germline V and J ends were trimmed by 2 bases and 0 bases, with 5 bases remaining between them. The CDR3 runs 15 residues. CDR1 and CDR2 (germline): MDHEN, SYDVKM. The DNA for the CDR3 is TGTGCCAGCAGTTTAATGAGCTCTGGGGCCAACGTCCTGACTTTC. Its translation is CASSLMSSGANVLTF. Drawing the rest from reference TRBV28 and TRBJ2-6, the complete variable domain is DVKVTQSSRYLVKRTGEKVFLECVQDMDHENMFWYRQDPGLGLRLIYFSYDVKMKEKGDIPEGYSVSREKKERFSLILESASTNQTSMYLCASSLMSSGANVLTFGAGSRLTVL.

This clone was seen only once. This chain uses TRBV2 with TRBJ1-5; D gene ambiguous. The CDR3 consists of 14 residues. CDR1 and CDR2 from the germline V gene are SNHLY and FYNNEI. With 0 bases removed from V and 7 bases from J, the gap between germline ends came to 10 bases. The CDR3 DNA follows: TGTGCCAGCAGTGAAGCCTCGAGGCGACAGCCCCAGCATTTT. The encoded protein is CASSEASRRQPQHF.

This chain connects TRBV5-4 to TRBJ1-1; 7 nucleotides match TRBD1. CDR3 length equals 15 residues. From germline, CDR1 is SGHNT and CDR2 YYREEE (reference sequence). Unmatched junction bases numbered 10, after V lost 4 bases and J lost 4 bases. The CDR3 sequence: CASSARPGQSTEAFF. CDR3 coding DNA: TGTGCCAGCAGCGCCCGACCGGGACAGTCCACTGAAGCTTTCTTT.

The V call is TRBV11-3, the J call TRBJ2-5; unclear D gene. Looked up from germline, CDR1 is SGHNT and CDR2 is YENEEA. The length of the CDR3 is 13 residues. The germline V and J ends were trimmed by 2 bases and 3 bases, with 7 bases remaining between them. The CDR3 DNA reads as TGTGCCAGCAGCTTAAATCGGGAAGAGACCCAGTACTTC. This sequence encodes CASSLNREETQYF. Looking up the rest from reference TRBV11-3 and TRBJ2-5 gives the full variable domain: EAGVVQSPRYKIIEKKQPVAFWCNPISGHNTLYWYLQNLGQGPELLIRYENEEAVDDSQLPKDRFSAERLKGVDSTLKIQPAELGDSAVYLCASSLNREETQYFGPGTRLLVL.

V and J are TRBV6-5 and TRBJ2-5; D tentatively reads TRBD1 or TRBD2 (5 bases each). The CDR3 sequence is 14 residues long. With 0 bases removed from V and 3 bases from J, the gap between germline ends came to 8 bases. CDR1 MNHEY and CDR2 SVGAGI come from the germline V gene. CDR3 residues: CASSYSWGKETQYF. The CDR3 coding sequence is TGTGCCAGCAGTTACTCATGGGGGAAAGAGACCCAGTACTTC.

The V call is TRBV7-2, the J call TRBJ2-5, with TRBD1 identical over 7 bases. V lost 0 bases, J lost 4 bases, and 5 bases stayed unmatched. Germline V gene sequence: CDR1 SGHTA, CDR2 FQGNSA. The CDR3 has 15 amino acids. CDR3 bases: TGTGCCAGCAGCTTAGCGCTAGGGGGCGCAGAGACCCAGTACTTC. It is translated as CASSLALGGAETQYF.

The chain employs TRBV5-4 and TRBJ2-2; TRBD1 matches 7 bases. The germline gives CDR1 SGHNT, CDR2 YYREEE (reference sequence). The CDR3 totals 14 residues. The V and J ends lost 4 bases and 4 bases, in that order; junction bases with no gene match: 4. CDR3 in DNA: TGTGCCAGCAGCAAAGGACAGGCCACCGGGGAGCTGTTTTTT. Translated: CASSKGQATGELFF.

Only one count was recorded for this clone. The CDR3 coding sequence is TGTGCCAGCAGGGGGGGACTAGCGAGCTACAATGAGCAGTTCTTC. It yields the protein CASRGGLASYNEQFF. V is TRBV2 and J is TRBJ2-1, with 10 bases fitting TRBD2. The CDR3 length is 15 residues. Germline V gene sequence: CDR1 SNHLY, CDR2 FYNNEI. V gave up 6 bases and J gave up 3 bases; unmatched junction bases: 5.

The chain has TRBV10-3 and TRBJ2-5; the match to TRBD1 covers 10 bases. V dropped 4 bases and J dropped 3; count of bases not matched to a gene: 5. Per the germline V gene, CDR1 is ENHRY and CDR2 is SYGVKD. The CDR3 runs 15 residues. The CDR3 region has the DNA TGTGCCATCAGTGCCCTGGGACAGGGGAAAGAGACCCAGTACTTC. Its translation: CAISALGQGKETQYF.

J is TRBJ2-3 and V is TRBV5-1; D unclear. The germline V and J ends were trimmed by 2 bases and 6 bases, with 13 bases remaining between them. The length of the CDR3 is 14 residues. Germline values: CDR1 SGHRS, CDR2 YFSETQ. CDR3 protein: CASSLVRWLDTQYF. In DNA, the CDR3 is TGCGCCAGCAGCTTAGTACGCTGGCTGGATACGCAGTATTTT.

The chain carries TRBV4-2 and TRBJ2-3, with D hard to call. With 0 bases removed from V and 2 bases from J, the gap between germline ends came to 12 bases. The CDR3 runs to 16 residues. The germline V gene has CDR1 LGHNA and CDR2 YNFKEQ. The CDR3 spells CASSQDMGETTDTQYF. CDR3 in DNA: TGTGCCAGCAGCCAAGATATGGGCGAGACCACAGATACGCAGTATTTT.

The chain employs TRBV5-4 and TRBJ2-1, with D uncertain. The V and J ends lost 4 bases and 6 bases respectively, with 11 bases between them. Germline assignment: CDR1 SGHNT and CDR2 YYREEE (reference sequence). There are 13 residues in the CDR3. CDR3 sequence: CASSQETPNEQFF. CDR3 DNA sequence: TGTGCCAGCAGCCAAGAGACTCCCAATGAGCAGTTCTTC.

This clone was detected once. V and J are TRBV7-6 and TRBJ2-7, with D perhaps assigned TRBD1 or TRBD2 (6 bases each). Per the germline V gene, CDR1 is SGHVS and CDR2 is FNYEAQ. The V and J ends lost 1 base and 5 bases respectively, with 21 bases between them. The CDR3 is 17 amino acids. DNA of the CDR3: TGTGCCAGCAGCTTAGTCGGCGGGCCCCGGGGGCAGAACGAGCAGTACTTC. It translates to CASSLVGGPRGQNEQYF.

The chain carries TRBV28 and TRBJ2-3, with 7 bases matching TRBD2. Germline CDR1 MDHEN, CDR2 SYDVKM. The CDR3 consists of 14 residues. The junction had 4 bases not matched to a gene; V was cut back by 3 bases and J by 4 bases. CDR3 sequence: CASSFGRESDTQYF. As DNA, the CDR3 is TGTGCCAGCAGTTTCGGGCGGGAGTCAGATACGCAGTATTTT.

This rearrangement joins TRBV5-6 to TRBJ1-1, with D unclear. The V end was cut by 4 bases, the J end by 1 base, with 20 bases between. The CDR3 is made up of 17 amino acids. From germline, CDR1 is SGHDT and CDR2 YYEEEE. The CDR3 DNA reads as TGTGCCAGCAGCCCGTCAATAAAAAGTGGAAGGAACACTGAAGCTTTCTTT. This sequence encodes CASSPSIKSGRNTEAFF.

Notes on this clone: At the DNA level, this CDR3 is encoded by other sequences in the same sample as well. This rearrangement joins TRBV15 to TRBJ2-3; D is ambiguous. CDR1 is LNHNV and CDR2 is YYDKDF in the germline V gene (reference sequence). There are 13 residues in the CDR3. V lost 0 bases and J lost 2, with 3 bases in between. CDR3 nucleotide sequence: TGTGCCACCAGCAGAGATCTCACAGATACGCAGTATTTT. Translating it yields CATSRDLTDTQYF.

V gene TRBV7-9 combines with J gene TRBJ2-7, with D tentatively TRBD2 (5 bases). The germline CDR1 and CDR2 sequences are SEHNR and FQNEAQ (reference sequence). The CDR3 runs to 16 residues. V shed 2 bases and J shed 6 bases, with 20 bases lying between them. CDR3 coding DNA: TGTGCCAGCAGCTTATTCGAGGGCCTTTTACCACGCGAGCAGTACTTC. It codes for CASSLFEGLLPREQYF.

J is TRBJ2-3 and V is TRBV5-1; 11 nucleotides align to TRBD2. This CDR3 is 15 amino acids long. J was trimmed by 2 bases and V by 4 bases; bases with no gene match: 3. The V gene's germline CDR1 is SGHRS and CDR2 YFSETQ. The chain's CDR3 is CASSRSGRATDTQYF. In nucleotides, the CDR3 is TGCGCCAGCAGCCGTAGCGGGAGGGCCACAGATACGCAGTATTTT.